The next 28 T cell receptor beta chains were all read from a single sample in a study of identical twins. MiXCR, applied by TCRdb to the 5' RACE reads, yields one record per CDR3 protein. The sample has approximately 700,000 distinct CDR3 sequences; roughly 6% are singletons. Sequencing was performed on naive T cells sorted from blood. These receptors all come from a man between 18 and 35 years old in good health.

This clonotype has ten or more counts. The chain combines TRBV28 with TRBJ2-1; 10 bases match TRBD2. The CDR3 covers 19 residues. Trimming cost V 5 bases and J 0 bases; bases outside gene matches: 13. Per germline, CDR1 MDHEN and CDR2 SYDVKM. CDR3 in amino acids: CASSPLPRLAGYSYNEQFF. The CDR3 DNA is TGTGCCAGCAGTCCCCTCCCGAGACTAGCGGGTTACTCCTACAATGAGCAGTTCTTC.

The CDR3 protein is CASSDFLRDTQYF. In DNA form, the CDR3 reads TGTGCCAGCAGCGACTTCCTGAGAGATACGCAGTATTTT. V gene TRBV6-2 or TRBV6-3 combines with J gene TRBJ2-3, with D hard to call. There are 13 residues in the CDR3. V dropped 6 bases and J dropped 5 bases, with 12 bases sitting between them. Germline values: CDR1 MNHEY, CDR2 SVGEGT.

This clonotype appeared many times. The chain is built from TRBV25-1 and TRBJ2-4; 7 nucleotides match TRBD2. Per germline, CDR1 MGHDK and CDR2 SYGVNS. This CDR3 region has 13 residues. The trim removed 3 bases at V and 9 bases at J, leaving 5 bases unmatched. The CDR3 nucleotides are TGTGCCAGCAGTGATGAGGGGAGGGGCATTCAGTACTTC. This gives the protein CASSDEGRGIQYF.

In its sample, this clonotype was seen a few times. The V call is TRBV18, the J call TRBJ2-7; 12 bases align to TRBD1. V shed 6 bases and J 6 bases; nucleotides not matched to a gene: 3. The CDR3 runs to 13 residues. Germline V gene lookup returns CDR1 KGHSH and CDR2 LQKENI. The CDR3 protein is CASSMGQGAEQYV. The CDR3 bases are TGTGCCAGCTCCATGGGACAGGGGGCCGAGCAGTACGTC.

This clonotype was seen many times. The V and J genes are TRBV3-1 and TRBJ2-7; D gene uncertain. Per the germline V gene, CDR1 is LGHDT and CDR2 is YNNKEL (reference sequence). V lost 0 bases to trimming and J lost 5 bases, with 5 bases between them. This CDR3 is 12 amino acids long. CDR3 in amino acids: CASSQDIHEQYF. CDR3 nucleotide sequence: TGTGCCAGCAGCCAAGATATCCACGAGCAGTACTTC.

In this sample, this clonotype turned up many times. This rearrangement joins TRBV7-2 to TRBJ2-2; 11 bases fit TRBD2. The J segment lost 1 base and the V segment lost 3 bases, leaving 1 base of the junction unmatched. The CDR3 is 16 amino acids. The germline CDR1 and CDR2 sequences are SGHTA and FQGNSA. CDR3 coding DNA: TGTGCCAGCAGCTTGACTAGCGGGAAGAACACCGGGGAGCTGTTTTTT. Translating it yields CASSLTSGKNTGELFF. Full variable domain (outside the CDR3, taken from reference TRBV7-2 and TRBJ2-2): GAGVSQSPSNKVTEKGKDVELRCDPISGHTALYWYRQSLGQGLEFLIYFQGNSAPDKSGLPSDRFSAERTGGSVSTLTIQRTQQEDSAVYLCASSLTSGKNTGELFFGEGSRLTVL.

This clonotype came up many times. The chain links TRBV20-1 to TRBJ2-1, with D unclear. The CDR3 contains 12 residues. Germline values: CDR1 DFQATT, CDR2 SNEGSKA (reference sequence). V lost 0 bases and J lost 10, with 10 bases in between. The chain's CDR3 is CSARDDLDEQFF. The CDR3 DNA reads TGCAGTGCTAGAGACGATTTGGACGAGCAGTTCTTC.

This clonotype came up a few times. The chain couples TRBV24-1 to TRBJ2-1, with D tentatively TRBD1 (6 bases). V was pared by 3 bases and J by 0 bases, with 11 bases between. The germline CDR1 and CDR2 sequences are KGHDR and SFDVKD. The CDR3 consists of 16 residues. The CDR3 region has the DNA TGTGCCACCAGTGATCTACAGGGAACCTCCTACAATGAGCAGTTCTTC. It encodes CATSDLQGTSYNEQFF.

The chain employs TRBV7-3 and TRBJ2-7; a weak D match, TRBD1 (5 bases). The CDR3 extends over 14 amino acids. The V gene's germline CDR1 is SGHTA and CDR2 FQGTGA. Deletions cut 2 bases from V and 0 bases from J, with 8 bases between. The CDR3 region has the DNA TGTGCCAGCAGCTTAGGGGCAGCCTCCTACGAGCAGTACTTC. Translation gives CASSLGAASYEQYF.

The sample holds many counts of this clonotype. This rearrangement joins TRBV12-3 or TRBV12-4 to TRBJ2-2; maybe TRBD2 (5 bases). The CDR3 length is 15 residues. The V and J ends lost 5 bases and 7 bases respectively, with 17 bases between them. As DNA, the CDR3 is TGTGCCAGCAGTGCCGGACCTGTTGAGGGCGGGGAGCTGTTTTTT. Translated, it gives CASSAGPVEGGELFF.

There are many counts of this clonotype. The V and J genes are TRBV20-1 and TRBJ1-1, with D unresolved. From germline, CDR1 is DFQATT and CDR2 SNEGSKA (reference sequence). V was pared by 0 bases and J by 1 base, with 12 bases between. This CDR3 has 15 residues. CDR3 bases: TGCAGTGCTAGAGATCTGGGCTCCCCGAACACTGAAGCTTTCTTT. Its translation is CSARDLGSPNTEAFF.

Ten or more counts support this clonotype. The rearrangement links TRBV20-1 to TRBJ2-1; tentative D call: TRBD2 (5 bases). CDR1 is DFQATT and CDR2 is SNEGSKA in the germline V gene (reference sequence). CDR3 size: 16 residues. Between the trimmed V and J ends, which lost 5 bases and 8 bases, there was a span of 25 bases. In DNA form, the CDR3 reads TGCAGTGCTCATCACCCCCTGAGGGAGAACTCGTATGAGCAGTTCTTC. Translation gives CSAHHPLRENSYEQFF.

This clonotype was observed a few times. The chain links TRBV6-5 to TRBJ2-7, with TRBD2 identical over 11 bases. Trimming removed 2 bases from V and 4 bases from J; junction bases left unmatched: 7. CDR3 length: 16 amino acids. Germline V gives CDR1 MNHEY, CDR2 SVGAGI. The CDR3 reads CASSYHGTSGRYEQYF. CDR3 bases: TGTGCCAGCAGTTACCACGGGACTAGCGGCAGGTACGAGCAGTACTTC.

This rearrangement joins TRBV6-1 to TRBJ2-7; 7 nucleotides match TRBD1. Germline loops: CDR1 MNHNS, CDR2 SASEGT. V was clipped by 6 bases and J by 0 bases; unmatched bases: 8. This CDR3 is 15 amino acids long. DNA for the CDR3: TGTGCCAGCAGCAGAACAGGGGCACCCTCCTACGAGCAGTACTTC. It codes for CASSRTGAPSYEQYF.

This chain links TRBV7-2 with TRBJ2-5; D may be TRBD1 (6 bases). V was trimmed by 2 bases and J by 2 bases, leaving 18 bases between them. This CDR3 spans 17 amino acids. Germline assignment: CDR1 SGHTA and CDR2 FQGNSA. CDR3 DNA: TGTGCCAGCAGCTTACAAGGGCAGGCCCAGGGGCAAGAGACCCAGTACTTC. Residues: CASSLQGQAQGQETQYF. The full variable domain, rest sourced from reference TRBV7-2 and TRBJ2-5, is GAGVSQSPSNKVTEKGKDVELRCDPISGHTALYWYRQSLGQGLEFLIYFQGNSAPDKSGLPSDRFSAERTGGSVSTLTIQRTQQEDSAVYLCASSLQGQAQGQETQYFGPGTRLLVL.

This clonotype was seen at least ten times. The rearrangement joins TRBV21-1 to TRBJ2-3; the tabulated D call, TRBD1, remains unverified against the DNA. TRBV21-1 is given as a pseudogene. The CDR3 is made up of 14 amino acids. CDR3 DNA sequence: TGTGCCAGCAGCAAAGGAGGGAGCACAGATACGCAGTATTTT. It is translated as CASSKGGSTDTQYF.

This clonotype has ten or more counts. V gene TRBV20-1 combines with J gene TRBJ1-3; D perhaps matches TRBD1 (5 bases). CDR1 and CDR2 (germline): DFQATT, SNEGSKA (reference sequence). The CDR3 has 13 amino acids. CDR3 region: CGGRQGAGNTIYF. The CDR3, as DNA: TGCGGGGGTCGGCAGGGTGCTGGAAACACCATATATTTT.

The V call is TRBV11-2, the J call TRBJ2-1, with no clear D. Germline-derived CDR1 and CDR2 are SGHAT and FQNNGV. The CDR3 is 14 amino acids. V gave up 5 bases and J gave up 4 bases, with 12 bases separating them. CDR3 bases: TGTGCCAGCAGCCCAGACGTTCAGTACAATGAGCAGTTCTTC. It translates to CASSPDVQYNEQFF.

At least ten counts were recorded for this clonotype. This chain connects TRBV10-3 to TRBJ1-3; TRBD1 might be the D (5 bases). CDR1 and CDR2 (germline): ENHRY, SYGVKD. The V and J ends lost 6 bases and 0 bases respectively, with 15 bases between them. This CDR3 comprises 16 residues. The CDR3 spells CAISRGTLGSGNTIYF. The CDR3 nucleotides read TGTGCCATCAGCCGCGGGACGTTGGGCTCTGGAAACACCATATATTTT.

This clonotype was detected many times. The rearrangement links TRBV4-1 to TRBJ2-3, with unresolved D. The germline V gene encodes CDR1 MGHRA and CDR2 YSYEKL. The CDR3 spans 16 residues. V gave up 3 bases and J gave up 0 bases, with 13 bases separating them. The CDR3 region has the DNA TGCGCCAGCAGCCAGTTTCCGGCAACCAGCACAGATACGCAGTATTTT. Translation gives CASSQFPATSTDTQYF.

This clonotype was observed many times. The genes are TRBV12-3 or TRBV12-4 and TRBJ1-3; a weak D match, TRBD1 (6 bases). V gave up 4 bases and J gave up 0 bases, with 16 bases separating them. The CDR3 runs to 17 residues. The CDR3: CASSSSGQPFSGNTIYF. For the CDR3, the DNA is TGTGCCAGCAGTTCGTCCGGACAGCCGTTCTCTGGAAACACCATATATTTT.

This clonotype came up many times. The chain combines TRBV5-1 with TRBJ2-1; D remains unclear. The germline V gene has CDR1 SGHRS and CDR2 YFSETQ. The CDR3 runs to 15 residues. V lost 6 bases and J lost 0, with 13 bases in between. The CDR3 DNA follows: TGCGCCAGCAAGCCGACAACAATCTCCTACAATGAGCAGTTCTTC. This sequence encodes CASKPTTISYNEQFF.

This clonotype was counted many times. The rearrangement joins TRBV12-3 or TRBV12-4 to TRBJ2-3, with 7 bases matching TRBD2. The V segment lost 1 base and the J segment 3 bases; nucleotides outside the gene matches: 4. The CDR3 covers 15 residues. CDR3 protein: CASSLEAGRTDTQYF. The CDR3 nucleotides are TGTGCCAGCAGTTTAGAAGCGGGAAGGACAGATACGCAGTATTTT.

The table lists this clonotype with a few counts. The chain combines TRBV12-3 or TRBV12-4 with TRBJ1-5; D perhaps matches TRBD1 (5 bases). The CDR3 consists of 15 residues. Trimming removed 3 bases from V and 6 bases from J, with 15 bases in between. This CDR3 is CASSFRGGEGQPQHF. CDR3 DNA: TGTGCCAGCAGTTTCCGGGGGGGTGAGGGTCAGCCCCAGCATTTT.

Here the CDR3 reads CASSLQNNSPLHF. Here the CDR3 DNA reads TGTGCCAGCAGTTTACAGAATAATTCACCCCTCCACTTT. The gene calls are TRBV12-3 or TRBV12-4 and TRBJ1-6; D gene ambiguous. The CDR3 has 13 amino acids. Trimming stripped 2 bases from V and 5 bases from J, with 4 bases between.

This clonotype was counted between two and nine times. This CDR3 is CSVEGTVSYEQYF. DNA of the CDR3: TGCAGCGTTGAAGGGACAGTCTCCTACGAGCAGTACTTC. J is TRBJ2-7 and V is TRBV29-1; the D gene is possibly TRBD1 (6 bases). Germline CDR1 reads SQVTM; CDR2 reads ANQGSEA. This CDR3 comprises 13 residues. V was cut by 1 base and J by 0 bases, with 7 bases left in between.

This clonotype was recorded at least ten times. V and J are TRBV7-2 and TRBJ2-1, with TRBD1 matching over 8 bases. This CDR3 contains 16 residues. CDR1 and CDR2 from the germline V gene are SGHTA and FQGNSA. V lost 0 bases, J lost 2 bases, and 3 bases stayed unmatched. The CDR3 sequence: CASSLATDRAYNEQFF. Written as DNA, the CDR3 is TGTGCCAGCAGCTTAGCGACGGACAGGGCCTACAATGAGCAGTTCTTC.

Concerning this clonotype itself: This may arise from a read error, as a much more abundant clone is one base away. V gene TRBV5-8 combines with J gene TRBJ2-7; D possibly corresponds to TRBD1 (5 bases). Germline CDR1 reads SGHTS; CDR2 reads YDEGEE. The CDR3 runs to 13 residues. Trimming cost V 4 bases and J 5 bases, with 13 bases left between them. The CDR3 sequence is CASSLRTRDEQYV. The CDR3 DNA sequence: TGTGCCAGCAGCCTGCGGACACGGGACGAGCAGTACGTC.